This TCR beta chain was captured in a study of T cells in Graves' hyperthyroidism and ophthalmopathy. Whole-study results and caveats: Stable hyperthyroidism and ophthalmopathy were separated using 13 V-J signatures.

Using RNA transcripts as the source, TCR beta CDR3 regions were amplified. The TCR CDR3 first-round RT-PCR relied on the HTBI primer set. Via MiXCR, TCRdb re-called the multiplex PCR reads, giving one row per CDR3 protein. Among approximately 490,000 distinct CDR3 sequences listed, under 25% were seen once. This clonotype came up many times. Its antigen is undetermined. For ophthalmopathy patients, the Clinical Activity Score was at least 3 and the NOSPECS grade at least 4; duration was under 3 months. Orbital computed tomography, thyroid ultrasound, serum thyroxine and TRAb, and clinical symptoms together informed the diagnoses. Material for sequencing was blood. The clonotype was recovered from a woman aged 70 to 79 with Graves' ophthalmopathy.

The CDR3 DNA sequence: TGCGCCAGCAGCTCGGACGGGGGTAGGGTGGACACTGAAGCTTTCTTT. Amino acids: CASSSDGGRVDTEAFF. V is TRBV5-1 and J is TRBJ1-1; D might be TRBD1 (5 bases). CDR3 length: 16 amino acids. The germline V gene encodes CDR1 SGHRS and CDR2 YFSETQ. V was pared by 3 bases and J by 3 bases, with 18 bases between. The full variable domain, its missing parts supplied by reference TRBV5-1 and TRBJ1-1, is KAGVTQTPRYLIKTRGQQVTLSCSPISGHRSVSWYQQTPGQGLQFLFEYFSETQRNKGNFPGRFSGRQFSNSRSEMNVSTLELGDSALYLCASSSDGGRVDTEAFFGQGTRLTVV.